This T cell receptor (beta chain) was sequenced for a study of Ad26.COV2.S vaccination and SARS-CoV-2 variants. Overall study results and limits: Participants in the vaccine arm had higher spike-specific TCR breadth; placebo recipients had lower. The breadth of spike-specific CD8+ and CD4+ T cell responses after vaccination was reportedly substantial. Measures of TCR breadth and depth may have fallen short of total T cell responses.

Clones were read by immunoSEQ multiplex PCR, and TCRdb kept only the in-frame ones, dropping some. The profile covers 320,000 or so clones, with 90% appearing a single time and approximately 5.8% taken by the ten largest. Indicated treatment: some 20 received Ad26.COV2.S at low or high dose, single or two shots; about 5 received placebo; per-sample allocation not given. All samples were drawn on day 63, counting from the first vaccine or placebo injection. This clone was detected only once. The antigen is not known. There are 13 residues in the CDR3. Trimming pared 8 bases from V and 10 bases from J, leaving 21 bases between. CDR1 is GTSNPN and CDR2 is SVGIG in the germline V gene (reference sequence).

Sequencing was performed on peripheral blood, taken in a trial of Ad26.COV2.S vaccine versus placebo. The receptor was isolated from a person aged 18-65 years who received the Ad26.COV2.S COVID-19 vaccine or a placebo. The chain is built from TRBV30 and TRBJ2-1; possibly TRBD1 for D (6 bases). CDR3 in amino acids: CAGQDSPKREQFF. The CDR3 DNA reads as TGTGCCGGGCAGGACAGCCCCAAGAGGGAGCAGTTCTTC.